This TCR beta chain appears in the sequencing data of a study of PD-L1 blockade in urothelial cancer. General observations from the study: Having blood TCR clonality under the median before treatment predicted better survival.

About this clone itself: Its antigen is not identified.

Method: immunoSEQ multiplex PCR; TCRdb's copy keeps in-frame clones and lacks some. The sample lists almost 30,000 clones, about 87% seen once, with roughly 3.1% in the top ten. The CDR3 has 13 amino acids. The germline V gene encodes CDR1 SNHLY and CDR2 FYNNEI. V lost 6 bases to trimming and J lost 3 bases; unmatched junction nucleotides: 3. The TCR comes from a man aged 45-60 years with urothelial cancer. V is TRBV2 and J is TRBJ1-2, with 8 bases that match TRBD1. The material was PBMCs, obtained around atezolizumab (anti-PD-L1) treatment. The CDR3 DNA follows: TGTGCCAGCAGCAGGGGGCGGGACTATGGCTACACCTTC. Translation gives CASSRGRDYGYTF.